Below, 26 T cell receptor beta chains from the same sample are listed, as sequenced in a study of post-analysis software for immune sequencing data (dated by TCRdb to between 2014 and 2017). The investigation overall reported the following: Patients showed significantly higher frequencies than controls for about five TRBV segments, among them TRBV5-6, TRBV5-1 and TRBV20-1.

Their recognized antigens are unknown. Libraries were constructed by PCR. Sequencer: Illumina HiSeq 2500. To reduce PCR and sequencing biases, unique molecular identifiers were incorporated into the TCR beta cDNA libraries. TCRdb reprocessed the public reads (quality trimming at Q25 with fastp, clone calling with MiXCR) and kept in-frame beta chains. Each CDR3 protein appears once, grouped with its most common genes and DNA. The sample yields roughly 650,000 distinct CDR3 sequences; more than 50% were counted once. The ten biggest clones cover roughly 10% of the sample. Specimen: blood. These receptors all come from a girl aged 2 to 9 with multiple sclerosis.

The V gene is TRBV12-3 or TRBV12-4, the J gene TRBJ2-3; D gene unclear. Trimming left V 9 bases short and J 3 bases short, with 10 bases between. The CDR3 has 12 amino acids. CDR3 residues: CASAELTDTQYF. The CDR3 coding sequence is TGTGCCAGTGCAGAACTGACAGATACGCAGTATTTT.

The CDR3 DNA sequence: TGTGCCAGCAGTTTATCCGGGACGAATGGCTACACCTTC. Protein: CASSLSGTNGYTF. The rearrangement joins TRBV12-3 or TRBV12-4 to TRBJ1-2; possible D gene TRBD1, 5 bases. Trimming left V 2 bases short and J 6 bases short, with 10 bases between. The CDR3 totals 13 residues.

The genes are TRBV7-2 and TRBJ2-5; TRBD1 might be the D (6 bases). The closer fit of TRBJ2-7 to the DNA end suggests the J call may be wrong. The CDR3 has 15 amino acids. Germline V gene sequence: CDR1 SGHTA, CDR2 FQGNSA. CDR3 region: CASSLVKGVDYEQYF. The CDR3 region has the DNA TGTGCCAGCAGCTTAGTCAAGGGGGTCGACTACGAGCAGTACTTC.

The chain uses TRBV4-1 and TRBJ2-7; D is uncertain. The CDR3 consists of 16 residues. CDR1 is MGHRA, CDR2 YSYEKL, per germline. The germline V and J ends were trimmed by 0 bases and 7 bases, with 19 bases remaining between them. This CDR3 is CASSQDVFRHQGEQYF. DNA of the CDR3: TGCGCCAGCAGCCAAGACGTATTTAGGCACCAAGGGGAGCAGTACTTC.

CDR3 DNA sequence: TGCGCCAGCAGCCAAGTAGGGACAGGCCATCAGCCCCAGCATTTT. Protein sequence: CASSQVGTGHQPQHF. This sequence joins TRBV4-1 and TRBJ1-5; 8 bases are a match to TRBD1. Trimming removed 1 base from V and 5 bases from J; junction bases left unmatched: 4. The CDR3 is made up of 15 amino acids. CDR1 and CDR2 (germline): MGHRA, YSYEKL.

This clonotype came up a few times. This chain connects TRBV2 to TRBJ2-7; no clear D. The CDR3 runs to 17 residues. V dropped 0 bases and J dropped 0 bases, with 15 bases sitting between them. From germline, CDR1 is SNHLY and CDR2 FYNNEI. The CDR3 DNA sequence: TGTGCCAGCAGTGAAGCGCTTAGGCACGGATCCTCCTACGAGCAGTACTTC. Protein product: CASSEALRHGSSYEQYF.

The V gene is TRBV20-1, the J gene TRBJ2-7; D might be TRBD1 (8 bases). Near its end, the DNA agrees better with TRBJ2-5, so the J call may be wrong. CDR1 DFQATT and CDR2 SNEGSKA come from the germline V gene (reference sequence). The length of the CDR3 is 16 residues. The CDR3 here is CSAGQVSAFGGKTQYF. CDR3 nucleotide sequence: TGCAGTGCGGGACAGGTTTCCGCCTTCGGGGGGAAGACCCAGTACTTC.

This clonotype was seen more than once but under ten times. This rearrangement joins TRBV12-3 or TRBV12-4 to TRBJ1-2; tentatively, D is TRBD1 (6 bases). With 3 bases removed from V and 0 bases from J, the gap between germline ends came to 23 bases. This CDR3 has 19 amino acids. The CDR3 protein is CASSFRGRGLFRTNYGYTF. The CDR3 DNA is TGTGCCAGCAGTTTCAGGGGCAGGGGCCTTTTTCGGACTAACTATGGCTACACCTTC.

A single count supports this clonotype. The chain carries TRBV9 and TRBJ2-6, with 9 bases matching TRBD1. V was pared by 0 bases and J by 1 base, with 8 bases of the junction left unmatched. This CDR3 region has 19 residues. Germline lookup yields CDR1 SGDLS and CDR2 YYNGEE. The DNA for the CDR3 is TGTGCCAGCAGCGTAGTGCCGGGACAGGGAGCGTCTGGGGCCAACGTCCTGACTTTC. Its protein product is CASSVVPGQGASGANVLTF.

The V and J genes are TRBV7-3 and TRBJ2-7; no clear D gene. Trimming cost V 2 bases and J 0 bases, with 8 bases left between them. The CDR3 runs to 14 residues. Per germline, CDR1 SGHTA and CDR2 FQGTGA. This CDR3 reads CASSLSPASYEQYF. In DNA form, the CDR3 reads TGTGCCAGCAGCTTATCGCCAGCCTCCTACGAGCAGTACTTC.

This clonotype was seen only once. The chain recombines TRBV20-1 with TRBJ2-1; 8 nucleotides agree with TRBD2. Germline CDR1 reads DFQATT; CDR2 reads SNEGSKA (reference sequence). The V gene end was trimmed by 8 bases and the J gene end by 6 bases; junction bases not matched to a gene: 9. The CDR3 contains 13 residues. In DNA form, the CDR3 reads TGCAGTACCTCAACCGGGACTAGCAATGAGCAGTTCTTC. Translated: CSTSTGTSNEQFF.

To note about this clonotype: The germline gene is not matched at one end of the junction; a read error may be the cause. The gene calls are TRBV28 and TRBJ2-5, with 11 positions matching TRBD2. CDR3 length equals 15 residues. CDR1 and CDR2 (germline): MDHEN, SYDVKM. CDR3 coding DNA: TGTGCCAACAGTTTAGCACTAGCGGGAGCGGCGGAGCAGTACTTC. Translating it yields CANSLALAGAAEQYF.

The chain joins TRBV20-1 to TRBJ2-5; 7 nucleotides align to TRBD2. The CDR3 consists of 16 residues. Losses at the gene ends were 0 bases for V and 5 bases for J; bases not matched to a gene: 12. Germline-derived CDR1 and CDR2 are DFQATT and SNEGSKA (reference sequence). CDR3 in DNA: TGCAGTGCTAGAGATCACAGTGGGGGGGGGAGTGAGACCCAGTACTTC. The encoded protein is CSARDHSGGGSETQYF.

This clonotype appeared a single time. V is TRBV12-3 or TRBV12-4 and J is TRBJ2-6; D not resolved. The CDR3 covers 16 residues. V was shortened by 5 bases and J by 0 bases, with 11 bases between the two germline ends. The CDR3 DNA reads as TGTGCCAGCAGTCCCCCCCGAAGCTCTGGGGCCAACGTCCTGACTTTC. It is translated as CASSPPRSSGANVLTF.

The table lists this clonotype with a count of one. The chain carries TRBV7-2 and TRBJ2-3; D ambiguous. The germline V gene has CDR1 SGHTA and CDR2 FQGNSA. This CDR3 is built from 13 residues. V was cut by 4 bases and J by 6 bases, with 11 bases left in between. The CDR3 is CASSSPASDTQYF. CDR3 nucleotides: TGTGCCAGCAGCTCCCCAGCGTCGGATACGCAGTATTTT.

The genes are TRBV6-2 or TRBV6-3 and TRBJ2-6, with D possibly matching TRBD2 (6 bases). V lost 7 bases to trimming and J lost 7 bases, with 11 bases between them. Per germline, CDR1 MNHEY and CDR2 SVGEGT. There are 13 residues in the CDR3. CDR3 sequence reads: CASKRDLANVLTF. The DNA of the CDR3 is TGTGCCAGCAAACGGGACTTAGCCAACGTCCTGACTTTC.

The chain carries TRBV10-1 and TRBJ1-1; D might be TRBD1 (6 bases). Germline assignment: CDR1 WNHNN and CDR2 SYGVQD (reference sequence). Trimming stripped 4 bases from V and 5 bases from J, with 11 bases between. The CDR3 totals 13 residues. This CDR3 is CASSGTDGTEAFF. The CDR3 DNA sequence: TGCGCCAGCAGTGGGACAGACGGGACTGAAGCTTTCTTT.

This chain uses TRBV28 with TRBJ1-2; D remains ambiguous. The CDR3 runs to 12 residues. The germline V gene encodes CDR1 MDHEN and CDR2 SYDVKM. Trimming removed 6 bases at V and 2 bases at J, with 7 bases between. Here the CDR3 reads CASRGINYGYTF. DNA for the CDR3: TGTGCCAGCAGGGGGATAAACTATGGCTACACCTTC.

The chain has TRBV6-6 and TRBJ2-7; 9 nucleotides line up with TRBD1. This CDR3 contains 15 residues. J was trimmed by 6 bases and V by 8 bases; bases with no gene match: 14. In germline, CDR1 is MNHNY, CDR2 SVGAGI (reference sequence). The CDR3, as DNA: TGTGCCAGCGGTACAACCGGGACAGGGTTACGCGAGCAGTACTTC. Translation: CASGTTGTGLREQYF.

V and J are TRBV29-1 and TRBJ2-7; maybe TRBD2 (6 bases). The length of the CDR3 is 12 residues. The V gene lost 3 bases and the J gene lost 5 bases, with 11 bases spanning the gap. CDR1 is SQVTM and CDR2 is ANQGSEA in the germline V gene. CDR3 sequence: CSVERGWDEQYF. CDR3 in DNA: TGCAGCGTTGAGCGGGGTTGGGACGAGCAGTACTTC.

This clonotype was observed a handful of times. The CDR3 bases are TGCAGCGTCAAAAAGAAATCGGACAGGGCGAATACGCAGTATTTT. Translation: CSVKKKSDRANTQYF. The chain joins TRBV29-1 to TRBJ2-3, with 8 bases aligning to TRBD1. The CDR3 covers 15 residues. The V and J ends lost 6 bases and 7 bases, in that order; junction bases with no gene match: 15. CDR1 and CDR2 (germline): SQVTM, ANQGSEA.

The V and J genes are TRBV5-1 and TRBJ2-4; the D is unclear. Germline CDR1 is SGHRS and CDR2 is YFSETQ. The CDR3 runs to 14 residues. V was shortened by 0 bases and J by 8 bases, with 12 bases between the two germline ends. The CDR3 DNA reads TGCGCCAGCAGCTTGGACCCCCAATGGGACATTCAGTACTTC. This sequence encodes CASSLDPQWDIQYF.

The chain joins TRBV29-1 to TRBJ2-1, with D perhaps TRBD2 (6 bases). V lost 2 bases, J lost 4 bases, and 9 bases lay in between. The germline V gene has CDR1 SQVTM and CDR2 ANQGSEA. This CDR3 is 13 amino acids long. CDR3 region: CSVETAGYNEQFF. The CDR3 DNA sequence: TGCAGCGTTGAAACTGCGGGATACAATGAGCAGTTCTTC.

V and J are TRBV20-1 and TRBJ2-7; no clear D. The V gene lost 0 bases and the J gene lost 9 bases, with 18 bases spanning the gap. The CDR3 contains 14 residues. CDR1 and CDR2 (germline): DFQATT, SNEGSKA (reference sequence). The CDR3 nucleotides are TGCAGTGCTAGAGAAGGCGGTCCCTCATCCGTGCAGTACTTC. Its translation is CSAREGGPSSVQYF.

In regard to this clonotype: Germline and junction disagree at one end, which may indicate a read error. The J gene is TRBJ2-7, the V gene TRBV7-3; a possible D gene is TRBD1 (5 bases). The germline V gene has CDR1 SGHTA and CDR2 FQGTGA. CDR3 size: 13 residues. The DNA of the CDR3 is TGTGTCAGCAGCTATTCTGACAGCTACGAGCAGTACTTC. It encodes CVSSYSDSYEQYF.

The chain carries TRBV6-2 or TRBV6-3 and TRBJ2-1; D ambiguous. Germline CDR1 reads MNHEY; CDR2 reads SVGEGT. The CDR3 has 12 amino acids. V shed 2 bases and J shed 10 bases, with 9 bases lying between them. The CDR3 sequence: CASSYGPTEQFF. The CDR3 nucleotides are TGTGCCAGCAGTTACGGACCAACCGAGCAGTTCTTC.